This T cell receptor beta chain was observed in a study of blood T cell repertoires in COVID-19. TCRdb keeps only in-frame clones here, not all; method: immunoSEQ multiplex PCR. The repertoire holds about 210,000 clones, with 70% to 90% as singletons. The CDR3 sequence is 13 residues long. Germline V CDR1 and CDR2: ENHRY, SYGVKD. V shed 11 bases and J shed 5 bases, with 18 bases lying between them. The clonotype comes from a human donor in a cohort sampled during active COVID-19. The specimen was peripheral blood. This chain uses TRBV10-3 with TRBJ1-2; weak D call: TRBD1 (6 bases). The CDR3 reads CASSRGGWYGYTF. CDR3 DNA: TGTGCCTCATCGCGGGGGGGCTGGTATGGCTACACCTTC.